Each of the 26 T cell receptor beta chains below was sequenced from the same sample in a study of T cell clonality in common variable immunodeficiency. The data were produced by immunoSEQ multiplex PCR, yet TCRdb's version contains in-frame clones alone and is incomplete. This repertoire holds 45,000 to 55,000 clones, and none appear only once. Sample: peripheral blood mononuclear cells. The source is a person between 18 and 69 years old in good health.

This clone has a count of ten or more. The CDR3 end is not reached by the read, which stops 3 residues before it; the germline J gene fills it in. This rearrangement joins TRBV19 to TRBJ2-5; possible D gene TRBD1, 6 bases. Germline V CDR1 and CDR2: LNHDA, SQIVND (reference sequence). V lost 5 bases to trimming and J lost 3 bases, with 13 bases between them. The length of the CDR3 is 14 residues. The CDR3 bases that were read are TGTGCCAGTAGTGCTCACTACAGGGAAGAGACC. It encodes CASSAHYREET. The whole CDR3 reads CASSAHYREETQYF.

This clone was counted at least ten times. The read ends 3 residues shy of where the CDR3 ends; the end is completed using the germline J gene. This sequence joins TRBV12-5 and TRBJ2-2; 7 nucleotides agree with TRBD1. The CDR3 totals 12 residues. V lost 5 bases to trimming and J lost 6 bases; unmatched junction nucleotides: 0. Germline V gives CDR1 LGHNT, CDR2 FRNRAP. The CDR3 here is CASGTGAGELFF. The part of the CDR3 DNA that was read is TGTGCTAGTGGTACAGGGGCCGGGGAG.

The sample holds many counts of this clone. The read is 3 residues too short to cover the CDR3 end, so that end is filled in from the germline J gene. This rearrangement joins TRBV28 to TRBJ2-7, with 7 bases matching TRBD1. V lost 2 bases to trimming and J lost 3 bases; unmatched junction nucleotides: 4. Germline V gives CDR1 MDHEN, CDR2 SYDVKM. The CDR3 runs to 14 residues. This CDR3 is CASSLGQVLYEQYF. The CDR3 bases that were read are TGTGCCAGCAGTTTAGGACAGGTTCTCTACGAG.

This clone was observed at least ten times. With the read ending 3 residues before the CDR3 end, the germline J gene is used to fill in that end. The rearrangement links TRBV28 to TRBJ2-7; 7 nucleotides match TRBD1. The junction had 11 bases not matched to a gene; V was cut back by 7 bases and J by 2 bases. The germline V gene encodes CDR1 MDHEN and CDR2 SYDVKM. The CDR3 consists of 15 residues. Incomplete CDR3 DNA: TGTGCCAGCAACCCCTCGACAGGGTGGACCTACGAG. It encodes CASNPSTGWTYE. The complete CDR3 protein is CASNPSTGWTYEQYF. The complete variable domain, with remaining parts taken from reference TRBV28 and TRBJ2-7, reads DVKVTQSSRYLVKRTGEKVFLECVQDMDHENMFWYRQDPGLGLRLIYFSYDVKMKEKGDIPEGYSVSREKKERFSLILESASTNQTSMYLCASNPSTGWTYEQYFGPGTRLTVT.

In this sample, this clone turned up many times. The CDR3 end falls 3 residues outside the read, so it is completed with the germline J gene. The chain carries TRBV29-1 and TRBJ1-1; the match to TRBD1 covers 8 bases. From germline, CDR1 is SQVTM and CDR2 ANQGSEA. V lost 5 bases and J lost 4; bases outside the gene matches: 12. CDR3 length: 15 residues. Incomplete CDR3 DNA: TGCAGCGTTAGAATCGGACAGGGTCTGGGCACTGAA. Its translation is CSVRIGQGLGTE. The whole CDR3 is CSVRIGQGLGTEAFF.

This clone was found a few times. One end of the junction does not line up with germline, which may come from a read error. With the read ending 3 residues before the CDR3 end, the germline J gene is used to fill in that end. V gene TRBV5-1 combines with J gene TRBJ2-1, with TRBD2 matching 8 bases. The CDR3 covers 15 residues. Per germline, CDR1 SGHRS and CDR2 YFSETQ. Incomplete CDR3 DNA: TGCGCCAGCACCTTGGATAGCGGGACGTCCCATGAG. Residues: CASTLDSGTSHE. The CDR3 as a whole reads CASTLDSGTSHEQFF.

The table lists this clone with many counts. The read gets to within 3 residues of the CDR3 end, and the germline J gene fills in the rest. The chain carries TRBV20-1 and TRBJ2-3; TRBD1 is a possible D gene (6 bases). Germline loops: CDR1 DFQATT, CDR2 SNEGSKA (reference sequence). The CDR3 has 14 amino acids. Trimming pared 8 bases from V and 6 bases from J, leaving 21 bases between. The CDR3 DNA, read in part, is TGCAGTCCACTCGGACAGTCTTTCCTCGATACG. Translation: CSPLGQSFLDT. The CDR3 reads in full as CSPLGQSFLDTQYF.

This clone was recorded many times. The CDR3 end is not reached by the read, which stops 3 residues before it; the germline J gene fills it in. The chain employs TRBV13 and TRBJ2-1, with D maybe TRBD1 (5 bases). Germline CDR1 PRHDT, CDR2 FYEKMQ (reference sequence). Trimming took 5 bases from V and 1 from J, leaving 12 bases between them. The CDR3 spans 15 residues. The DNA read from the CDR3 is TGTGCCAGCAGCCAAGGGGCGGATTCCTACAATGAG. Protein sequence: CASSQGADSYNE. From start to end, the CDR3 is CASSQGADSYNEQFF.

This clone was counted ten times or more. The read halts 3 residues ahead of the CDR3 end, with the missing end drawn from the germline J gene. V gene TRBV6-1 combines with J gene TRBJ2-3, with 11 bases lining up with TRBD2. The V and J ends lost 0 bases and 4 bases, in that order; junction bases with no gene match: 6. The CDR3 totals 17 residues. Looked up from germline, CDR1 is MNHNS and CDR2 is SASEGT. The covered CDR3 bases are TGTGCCAGCAGTGAAGCCGTCCTAGCGGGAGGTGCAGATACG. It encodes CASSEAVLAGGADT. The entire CDR3 sequence reads CASSEAVLAGGADTQYF.

This clone was observed at least ten times. The CDR3 here is CAILIQGARIETQYF. Partial CDR3 DNA: TGTGCCATCCTAATCCAGGGGGCGCGAATAGAGACC. This chain uses TRBV10-3 with TRBJ2-5, with 8 bases that match TRBD1. The read finishes 3 residues shy of the CDR3 end, and the germline J gene is used to complete it. V shed 8 bases and J 4 bases; nucleotides not matched to a gene: 12. The CDR3 is 15 amino acids. Germline V gene lookup returns CDR1 ENHRY and CDR2 SYGVKD.

This clone was recorded at least ten times. The sequence runs out 3 residues before the end of the CDR3; the remainder is reconstructed from the germline J gene. The chain combines TRBV5-1 with TRBJ2-4, with 9 bases that match TRBD2. This CDR3 has 15 amino acids. Trimming removed 0 bases from V and 5 bases from J; junction bases left unmatched: 3. Germline loops: CDR1 SGHRS, CDR2 YFSETQ. This CDR3 is CASSLGLAAENIQYF. The covered CDR3 bases are TGCGCCAGCAGCTTGGGACTAGCGGCCGAAAACATT.

This clone was found many times. The read ends 3 residues early relative to the CDR3; the germline J gene fills the gap. The chain is built from TRBV5-1 and TRBJ1-4; 7 bases agree with TRBD1. V trimming: 0 bases; J trimming: 8 bases; junction bases outside the gene matches: 10. This CDR3 contains 16 residues. Germline values: CDR1 SGHRS, CDR2 YFSETQ. CDR3 in amino acids: CASSLDRGGGREKLFF. The CDR3 DNA, read in part, is TGCGCCAGCAGCTTGGACAGGGGCGGAGGTCGGGAAAAA.

A few counts support this clone. Read coverage stops 3 residues before the CDR3 terminus; the germline J gene supplies the remainder. The V call is TRBV4-2, the J call TRBJ2-7; TRBD1 might be the D (6 bases). This CDR3 region has 17 residues. CDR1 LGHNA and CDR2 YNFKEQ come from the germline V gene. V shed 0 bases and J shed 5 bases, with 20 bases lying between them. The CDR3 loop is CASSQDRVGTGNNEQYF. The sequenced CDR3 bases are TGTGCCAGCAGCCAAGACAGGGTTGGTACAGGGAACAACGAG.

Ten or more counts support this clone. With the read ending 3 residues before the CDR3 end, the germline J gene is used to fill in that end. V usage is TRBV19 and J usage is TRBJ2-7; possible D gene TRBD1, 5 bases. CDR3 size: 14 residues. Looked up from germline, CDR1 is LNHDA and CDR2 is SQIVND (reference sequence). V was pared by 4 bases and J by 1 base, with 11 bases between. CDR3 DNA (partial): TGTGCCAGTAGTAAGGGGCACCTGTCCTACGAG. Translating it yields CASSKGHLSYE. From start to end, the CDR3 is CASSKGHLSYEQYF. The complete variable domain, with remaining parts taken from reference TRBV19 and TRBJ2-7, reads DGGITQSPKYLFRKEGQNVTLSCEQNLNHDAMYWYRQDPGQGLRLIYYSQIVNDFQKGDIAEGYSVSREKKESFPLTVTSAQKNPTAFYLCASSKGHLSYEQYFGPGTRLTVT.

This clone was seen ten or more times. The CDR3 DNA, read in part, is TGTGCCAGCAGCTTCGAAGGTGGTAGGGCCAACGTC. This translates into CASSFEGGRANV. The whole CDR3 is CASSFEGGRANVLTF. The gene calls are TRBV11-2 and TRBJ2-6; D is uncertain. The CDR3 end lies 3 residues beyond the end of the read and is filled in from the germline J gene. V was trimmed by 3 bases and J by 5 bases, leaving 11 bases between them. This CDR3 contains 15 residues. Germline V gives CDR1 SGHAT, CDR2 FQNNGV. Full variable domain (remainder filled in from reference TRBV11-2 and TRBJ2-6): EAGVAQSPRYKIIEKRQSVAFWCNPISGHATLYWYQQILGQGPKLLIQFQNNGVVDDSQLPKDRFSAERLKGVDSTLKIQPAKLEDSAVYLCASSFEGGRANVLTFGAGSRLTVL.

This clone showed up many times. The read terminates 3 residues ahead of where the CDR3 ends, so the germline J gene completes it. The chain recombines TRBV6-2 or TRBV6-3 with TRBJ2-3; 7 nucleotides agree with TRBD1. CDR3 size: 15 residues. V gave up 2 bases and J gave up 6 bases; unmatched junction bases: 8. Germline V gene sequence: CDR1 MNHEY, CDR2 SVGEGT. The CDR3 sequence: CASSYLRQGLDTQYF. The CDR3 bases that were read are TGTGCCAGCAGTTACCTCCGACAGGGCTTGGATACG.

In its sample, this clone was seen many times. The read ends 3 residues before the CDR3 terminus; that terminus is restored from the germline J gene. This rearrangement joins TRBV20-1 to TRBJ2-3; 8 positions agree with TRBD2. Trimming took 4 bases from V and 4 from J; bases not matched to a gene: 7. Germline V gene lookup returns CDR1 DFQATT and CDR2 SNEGSKA (reference sequence). The CDR3 loop spans 14 amino acids. The CDR3 is CSAIPGTRADTQYF. The part of the CDR3 DNA that was read is TGCAGTGCTATCCCCGGGACTAGGGCAGATACG.

Ten or more counts support this clone. The read ends 3 residues shy of where the CDR3 ends; the end is completed using the germline J gene. The chain employs TRBV5-4 and TRBJ2-7, with a tentative D call TRBD2 (8 bases). CDR3 size: 15 residues. CDR1 is SGHNT and CDR2 is YYREEE in the germline V gene (reference sequence). V was clipped by 4 bases and J by 0 bases, with 14 bases between them. The CDR3 region is CASSPREGASYEQYF. Incomplete CDR3 DNA: TGTGCCAGCAGCCCCCGGGAGGGGGCCTCCTACGAG.

This clone occurred many times. The sequence runs out 3 residues before the end of the CDR3; the remainder is reconstructed from the germline J gene. This chain connects TRBV10-3 to TRBJ2-3; 11 bases match TRBD1. Per germline, CDR1 ENHRY and CDR2 SYGVKD. There are 16 residues in the CDR3. The junction had 9 bases not matched to a gene; V was cut back by 4 bases and J by 6 bases. CDR3 DNA (partial): TGTGCCATCAGTGGGGGTGGACAGGGGGCATCGGATACG. Protein sequence: CAISGGGQGASDT. The CDR3, in full, reads CAISGGGQGASDTQYF.

This clone was observed many times. The CDR3 end lies 3 residues beyond the end of the read and is filled in from the germline J gene. This chain connects TRBV5-1 to TRBJ1-1; 8 bases agree with TRBD1. CDR3 length: 15 residues. V shed 2 bases, J shed 5 bases, and the junction held 8 bases outside the gene matches. Germline V lookup: CDR1 SGHRS, CDR2 YFSETQ. The sequenced part of the CDR3 DNA is TGCGCCAGCAGCTTCAATTCAGGGGGCGGAACTGAA. Translated: CASSFNSGGGTE. The entire CDR3 protein reads CASSFNSGGGTEAFF.

In this sample, this clone turned up many times. The read is 3 residues too short to cover the CDR3 end, so that end is filled in from the germline J gene. The chain uses TRBV5-1 and TRBJ2-1; 9 bases match TRBD2. Germline loops: CDR1 SGHRS, CDR2 YFSETQ. The CDR3 runs to 16 residues. V dropped 4 bases and J dropped 9; count of bases not matched to a gene: 14. The CDR3 spells CASSPGAGGPAIEQFF. Partial CDR3 DNA: TGCGCCAGCAGCCCAGGGGCGGGAGGGCCCGCGATTGAG.

In its sample, this clone was seen many times. CDR3 sequence: CASSPTSGEGPYEQYF. CDR3 bases read: TGTGCCAGTAGCCCGACTAGCGGGGAGGGACCCTACGAG. The V call is TRBV19, the J call TRBJ2-7, with TRBD2 identical over 11 bases. The sequence runs out 3 residues before the end of the CDR3; the remainder is reconstructed from the germline J gene. The CDR3 is 16 amino acids. In germline, CDR1 is LNHDA, CDR2 SQIVND (reference sequence). J lost 2 bases, V lost 6 bases, and 9 bases had no gene match.

This clone occurred many times. The read comes to an end 3 residues before the CDR3 does, leaving the germline J gene to fill in the end. The chain employs TRBV30 and TRBJ2-3, with TRBD1 identical over 10 bases. The V segment lost 5 bases and the J segment 1 base; nucleotides outside the gene matches: 6. The CDR3 length is 15 residues. In germline, CDR1 is GTSNPN, CDR2 SVGIG (reference sequence). CDR3 DNA, as far as it was read: TGTGCCTGGGGTCCCGGGACAGGGGGCACAGATACG. Translating gives CAWGPGTGGTDT. The CDR3 as a whole reads CAWGPGTGGTDTQYF. The full variable domain, its missing parts supplied by reference TRBV30 and TRBJ2-3, is SQTIHQWPATLVQPVGSPLSLECTVEGTSNPNLYWYRQAAGRGLQLLFYSVGIGQISSEVPQNLSASRPQDRQFILSSKKLLLSDSGFYLCAWGPGTGGTDTQYFGPGTRLTVL.

This clone was seen at least ten times. Sequencing ends 3 residues short of the CDR3 end; the germline J gene provides the rest. The chain couples TRBV19 to TRBJ1-5; D possibly corresponds to TRBD1 (6 bases). Germline CDR1 is LNHDA and CDR2 is SQIVND (reference sequence). The CDR3 has 15 residues. Trimming removed 1 base from V and 4 bases from J, with 11 bases in between. CDR3 protein: CASSIGAGVNQPQHF. The CDR3 DNA, read in part, is TGTGCCAGTAGTATAGGGGCAGGGGTAAATCAGCCC. Full variable domain (missing parts from reference TRBV19 and TRBJ1-5): DGGITQSPKYLFRKEGQNVTLSCEQNLNHDAMYWYRQDPGQGLRLIYYSQIVNDFQKGDIAEGYSVSREKKESFPLTVTSAQKNPTAFYLCASSIGAGVNQPQHFGDGTRLSIL.

This clone was counted ten times or more. The CDR3 end lies 3 residues beyond the end of the read and is filled in from the germline J gene. The rearrangement uses TRBV4-2 and TRBJ2-7; 7 nucleotides align to TRBD2. This CDR3 contains 17 residues. The germline V gene has CDR1 LGHNA and CDR2 YNFKEQ. V trimming: 4 bases; J trimming: 1 base; junction bases outside the gene matches: 13. CDR3 region: CASSPGLGASGSYEQYF. The part of the CDR3 DNA that was read is TGTGCCAGCAGCCCGGGCCTCGGGGCTAGCGGTTCCTACGAG.

This clone was found many times. The read terminates 3 residues before the CDR3 end, so the remaining end is supplied by the germline J gene. The V gene is TRBV4-2, the J gene TRBJ2-3; 10 nucleotides line up with TRBD2. Germline trimming cut 1 base from V and 2 bases from J; bases unmatched to any gene: 12. The germline CDR1 and CDR2 sequences are LGHNA and YNFKEQ. This CDR3 contains 19 residues. The sequenced CDR3 bases are TGTGCCAGCAGCCAAGTTTCGTCTCTAGCGGGAGCCAACACAGATACG. It specifies CASSQVSSLAGANTDT. The whole CDR3 sequence is CASSQVSSLAGANTDTQYF.